The present TCR beta chain was sequenced within a study of T cell repertoires in cytomegalovirus infection. At the level of the study: CMV infection plus the matching HLA type was flagged by public TCR beta signatures. Study-wide results and limits: Frequencies of public TCR beta families were cumulated, and this identified carriers of CMV plus the relevant HLA. The ex vivo response was dominated by HLA-C-restricted CMV-specific TCR beta clonotypes.

There are a few counts of this clonotype. The antigen is unknown. TCRdb re-called the reads through MiXCR, storing one row per CDR3 protein. The sample contains a few hundred thousand distinct CDR3 sequences, approximately 25% of which appear only once. V was shortened by 6 bases and J by 1 base, with 12 bases between the two germline ends. CDR1 is DFQATT and CDR2 is SNEGSKA in the germline V gene (reference sequence). This CDR3 has 13 residues. The TCR was taken from a human donor in good health (CMV status not recorded). Some clones in this sample may be carry-over from other donors' samples. This chain joins TRBV20-1 and TRBJ1-1; D is unclear. Sequencing input: PBMCs. The CDR3 protein is CSAPRLRNTEAFF. CDR3 nucleotide sequence: TGCAGTGCCCCCCGTTTGCGGAACACTGAAGCTTTCTTT.